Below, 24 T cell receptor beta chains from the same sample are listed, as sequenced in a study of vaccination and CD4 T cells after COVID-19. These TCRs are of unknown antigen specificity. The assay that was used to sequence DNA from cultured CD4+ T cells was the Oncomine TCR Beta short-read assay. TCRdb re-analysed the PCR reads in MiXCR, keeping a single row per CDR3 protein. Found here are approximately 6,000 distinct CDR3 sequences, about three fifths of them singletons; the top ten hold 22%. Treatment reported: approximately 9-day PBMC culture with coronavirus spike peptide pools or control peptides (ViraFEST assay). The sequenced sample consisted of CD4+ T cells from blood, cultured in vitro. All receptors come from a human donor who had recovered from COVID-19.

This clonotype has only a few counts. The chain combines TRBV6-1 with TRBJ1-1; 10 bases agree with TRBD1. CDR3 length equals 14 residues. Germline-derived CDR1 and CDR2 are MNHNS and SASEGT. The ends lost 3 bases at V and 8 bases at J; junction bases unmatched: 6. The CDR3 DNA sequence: TGTGCCAGCAGTGAGGACAGGGGGTTTAGGGAAGCTTTCTTT. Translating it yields CASSEDRGFREAFF.

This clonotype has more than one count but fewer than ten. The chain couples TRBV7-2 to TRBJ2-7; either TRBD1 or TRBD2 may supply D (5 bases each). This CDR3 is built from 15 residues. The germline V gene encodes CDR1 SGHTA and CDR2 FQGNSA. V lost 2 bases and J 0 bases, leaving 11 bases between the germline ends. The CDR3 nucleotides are TGTGCCAGCAGCTTATCCGGGGCTGACTCCTACGAGCAGTACTTC. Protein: CASSLSGADSYEQYF.

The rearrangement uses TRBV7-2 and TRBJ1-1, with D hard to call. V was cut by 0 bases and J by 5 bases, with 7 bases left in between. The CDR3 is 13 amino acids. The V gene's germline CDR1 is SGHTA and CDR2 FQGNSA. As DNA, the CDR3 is TGTGCCAGCAGCTTAGCGGAGTATACTGAAGCTTTCTTT. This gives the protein CASSLAEYTEAFF. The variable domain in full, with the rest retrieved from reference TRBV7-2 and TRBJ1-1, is GAGVSQSPSNKVTEKGKDVELRCDPISGHTALYWYRQSLGQGLEFLIYFQGNSAPDKSGLPSDRFSAERTGGSVSTLTIQRTQQEDSAVYLCASSLAEYTEAFFGQGTRLTVV.

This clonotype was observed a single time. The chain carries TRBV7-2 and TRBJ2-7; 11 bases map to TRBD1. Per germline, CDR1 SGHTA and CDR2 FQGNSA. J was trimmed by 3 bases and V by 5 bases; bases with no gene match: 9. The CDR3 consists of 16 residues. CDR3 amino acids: CASSAPRTGGLYEQYF. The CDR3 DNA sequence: TGTGCCAGCAGCGCTCCCCGGACAGGGGGCCTCTACGAGCAGTACTTC.

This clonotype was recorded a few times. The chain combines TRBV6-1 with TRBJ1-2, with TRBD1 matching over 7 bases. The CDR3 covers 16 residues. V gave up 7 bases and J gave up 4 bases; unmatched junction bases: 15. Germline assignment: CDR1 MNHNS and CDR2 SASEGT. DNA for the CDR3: TGTGCCAGCACCGAAGGGCGGAACAGGGGTGCCTATGGCTACACCTTC. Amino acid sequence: CASTEGRNRGAYGYTF.

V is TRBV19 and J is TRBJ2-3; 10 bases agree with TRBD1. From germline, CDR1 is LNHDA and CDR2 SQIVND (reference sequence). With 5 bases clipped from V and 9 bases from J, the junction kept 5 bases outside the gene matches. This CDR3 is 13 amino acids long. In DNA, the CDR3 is TGTGCCAGTAGTCCCGGGACAGGGGAAACGCAGTATTTT. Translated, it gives CASSPGTGETQYF.

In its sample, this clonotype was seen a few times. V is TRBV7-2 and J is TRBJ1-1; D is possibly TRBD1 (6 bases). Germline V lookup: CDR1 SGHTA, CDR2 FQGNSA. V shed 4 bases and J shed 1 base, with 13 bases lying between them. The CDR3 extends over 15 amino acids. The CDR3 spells CASSSARGQNTEAFF. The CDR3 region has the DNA TGTGCCAGCAGCTCGGCCCGGGGGCAGAACACTGAAGCTTTCTTT.

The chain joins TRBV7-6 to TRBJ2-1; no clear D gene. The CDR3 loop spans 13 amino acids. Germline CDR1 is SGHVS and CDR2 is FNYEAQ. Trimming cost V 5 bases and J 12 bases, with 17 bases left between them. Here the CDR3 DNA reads TGTGCCAGCAGCGCATGGAAGGATTTGGGGCAGTTCTTC. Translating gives CASSAWKDLGQFF.

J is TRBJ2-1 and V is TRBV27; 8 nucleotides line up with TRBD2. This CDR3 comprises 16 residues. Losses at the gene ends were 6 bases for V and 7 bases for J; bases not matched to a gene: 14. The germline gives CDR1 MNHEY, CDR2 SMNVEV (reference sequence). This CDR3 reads CASSRLQAGAENEQFF. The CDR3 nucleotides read TGTGCCAGCAGCCGACTCCAAGCGGGAGCGGAGAATGAGCAGTTCTTC.

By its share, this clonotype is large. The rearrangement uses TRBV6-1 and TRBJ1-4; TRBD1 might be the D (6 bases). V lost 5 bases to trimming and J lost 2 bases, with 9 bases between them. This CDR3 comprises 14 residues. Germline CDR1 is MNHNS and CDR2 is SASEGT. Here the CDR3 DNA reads TGTGCCAGCAGTCCGAGGGGGACTAATGAAAAACTGTTTTTT. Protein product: CASSPRGTNEKLFF.

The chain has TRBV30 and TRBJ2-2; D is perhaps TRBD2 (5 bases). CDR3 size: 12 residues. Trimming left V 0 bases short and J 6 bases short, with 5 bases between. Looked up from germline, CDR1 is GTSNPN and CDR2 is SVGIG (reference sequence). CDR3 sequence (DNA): TGTGCCTGGAGTGTCGGGGCCGGGGAGCTGTTTTTT. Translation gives CAWSVGAGELFF.

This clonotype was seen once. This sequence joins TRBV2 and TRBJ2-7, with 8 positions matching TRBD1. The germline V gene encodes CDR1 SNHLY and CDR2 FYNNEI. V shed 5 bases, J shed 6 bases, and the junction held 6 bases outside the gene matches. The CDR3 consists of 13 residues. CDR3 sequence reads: CASSRDRSLEQYF. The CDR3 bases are TGTGCCAGCAGTAGGGACAGGTCCCTCGAGCAGTACTTC. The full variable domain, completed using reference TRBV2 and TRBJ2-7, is EPEVTQTPSHQVTQMGQEVILRCVPISNHLYFYWYRQILGQKVEFLVSFYNNEISEKSEIFDDQFSVERPDGSNFTLKIRSTKLEDSAMYFCASSRDRSLEQYFGPGTRLTVT.

CDR3 in amino acids: CASSYGAAGGPEEQYF. The CDR3 DNA follows: TGTGCCAGCAGTTACGGGGCAGCGGGGGGGCCGGAGGAGCAGTACTTC. The chain couples TRBV6-5 to TRBJ2-7; 10 nucleotides align to TRBD2. Germline V gene lookup returns CDR1 MNHEY and CDR2 SVGAGI. V shed 2 bases, J shed 7 bases, and the junction held 11 bases outside the gene matches. The CDR3 loop spans 16 amino acids.

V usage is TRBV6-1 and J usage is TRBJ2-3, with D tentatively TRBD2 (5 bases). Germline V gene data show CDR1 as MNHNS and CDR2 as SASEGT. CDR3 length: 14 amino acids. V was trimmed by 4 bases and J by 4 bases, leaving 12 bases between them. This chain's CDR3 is CASSGQSGADTQYF. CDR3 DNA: TGTGCCAGCAGTGGTCAAAGCGGCGCAGATACGCAGTATTTT.

In nucleotides, the CDR3 is TGTGCCAGCAGCTCAATAGGAGCGGGGGGGAGTTACTACGAGCAGTACTTC. It specifies CASSSIGAGGSYYEQYF. The gene calls are TRBV11-2 and TRBJ2-7, with 10 bases aligning to TRBD2. J gave up 3 bases and V 4 bases, and 12 bases lay outside the gene matches. The CDR3 contains 17 residues. Germline values: CDR1 SGHAT, CDR2 FQNNGV.

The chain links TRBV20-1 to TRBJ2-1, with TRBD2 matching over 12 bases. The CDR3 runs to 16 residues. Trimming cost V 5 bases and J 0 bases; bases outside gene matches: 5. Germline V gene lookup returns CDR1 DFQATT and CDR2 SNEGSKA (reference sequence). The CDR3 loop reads CSAVPTSGSSYNEQFF. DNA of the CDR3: TGCAGTGCTGTACCGACTAGCGGGAGCTCCTACAATGAGCAGTTCTTC.

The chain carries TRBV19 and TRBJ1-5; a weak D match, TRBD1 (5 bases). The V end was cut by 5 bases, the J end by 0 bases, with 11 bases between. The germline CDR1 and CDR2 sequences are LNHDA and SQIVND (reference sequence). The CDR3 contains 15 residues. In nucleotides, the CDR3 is TGTGCCAGTAGTCCCGGGGCTTATAGCAATCAGCCCCAGCATTTT. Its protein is CASSPGAYSNQPQHF. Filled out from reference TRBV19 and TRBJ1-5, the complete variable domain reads DGGITQSPKYLFRKEGQNVTLSCEQNLNHDAMYWYRQDPGQGLRLIYYSQIVNDFQKGDIAEGYSVSREKKESFPLTVTSAQKNPTAFYLCASSPGAYSNQPQHFGDGTRLSIL.

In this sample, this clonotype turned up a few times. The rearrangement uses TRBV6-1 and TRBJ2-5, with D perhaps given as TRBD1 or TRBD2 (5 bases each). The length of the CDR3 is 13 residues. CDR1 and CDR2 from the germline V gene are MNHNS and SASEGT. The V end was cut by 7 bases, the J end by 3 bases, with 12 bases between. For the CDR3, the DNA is TGTGCCAGCAAATTCGGGGCTGAAGAGACCCAGTACTTC. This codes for CASKFGAEETQYF.

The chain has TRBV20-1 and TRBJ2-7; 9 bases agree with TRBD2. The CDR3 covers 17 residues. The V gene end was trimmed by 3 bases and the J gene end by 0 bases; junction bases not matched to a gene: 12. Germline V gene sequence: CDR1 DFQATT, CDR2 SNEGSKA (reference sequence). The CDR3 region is CSARGLASGVSSYEQYF. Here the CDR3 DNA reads TGCAGTGCTAGGGGACTAGCTAGCGGGGTTAGCTCCTACGAGCAGTACTTC.

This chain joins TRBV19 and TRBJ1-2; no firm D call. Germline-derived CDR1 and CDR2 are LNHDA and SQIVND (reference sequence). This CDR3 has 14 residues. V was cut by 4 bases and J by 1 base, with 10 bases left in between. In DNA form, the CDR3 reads TGTGCCAGTAGTAACGCGATTTTTAACTATGGCTACACCTTC. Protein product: CASSNAIFNYGYTF. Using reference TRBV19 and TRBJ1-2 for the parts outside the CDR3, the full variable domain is DGGITQSPKYLFRKEGQNVTLSCEQNLNHDAMYWYRQDPGQGLRLIYYSQIVNDFQKGDIAEGYSVSREKKESFPLTVTSAQKNPTAFYLCASSNAIFNYGYTFGSGTRLTVV.

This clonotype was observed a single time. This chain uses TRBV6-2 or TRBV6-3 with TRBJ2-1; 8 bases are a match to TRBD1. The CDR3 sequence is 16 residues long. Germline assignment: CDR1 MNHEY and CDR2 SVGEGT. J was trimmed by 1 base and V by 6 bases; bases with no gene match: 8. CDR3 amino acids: CASSADRGLSYNEQFF. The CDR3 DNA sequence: TGTGCCAGCAGCGCAGACAGGGGCTTATCCTACAATGAGCAGTTCTTC.

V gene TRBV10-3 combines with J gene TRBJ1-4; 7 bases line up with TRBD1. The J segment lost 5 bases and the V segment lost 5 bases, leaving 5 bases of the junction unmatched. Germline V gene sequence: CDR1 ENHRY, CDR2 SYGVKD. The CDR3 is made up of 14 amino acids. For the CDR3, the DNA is TGTGCCATCAGTTCCGGGACAGACAATGAAAAACTGTTTTTT. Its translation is CAISSGTDNEKLFF.

The DNA of the CDR3 is TGCAGTGCTTCACAGGGGGGCTTGGAACGGGACACTGAAGCTTTCTTT. Protein sequence: CSASQGGLERDTEAFF. The chain has TRBV20-1 and TRBJ1-1; 8 bases agree with TRBD1. CDR1 is DFQATT and CDR2 is SNEGSKA in the germline V gene (reference sequence). With 5 bases clipped from V and 3 bases from J, the junction kept 14 bases outside the gene matches. This CDR3 is 16 amino acids long.

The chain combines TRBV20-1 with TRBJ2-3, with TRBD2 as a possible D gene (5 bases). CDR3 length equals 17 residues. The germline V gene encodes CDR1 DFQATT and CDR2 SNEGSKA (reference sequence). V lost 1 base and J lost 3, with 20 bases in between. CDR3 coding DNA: TGCAGTGCTAGAGGAGGGCCCGGCGGCCTATGGACAGATACGCAGTATTTT. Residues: CSARGGPGGLWTDTQYF.